This T cell receptor beta chain was identified in a study of blood T cell repertoires in COVID-19. Germline-derived CDR1 and CDR2 are SGHTS and YDEGEE. This CDR3 is 14 amino acids long. V shed 3 bases and J 6 bases; nucleotides not matched to a gene: 9. This clone came up many times. Data came from immunoSEQ multiplex PCR; TCRdb stores just in-frame clones and leaves some out. Of just over 95,000 clones listed, around 81% are singletons. Sequenced material: peripheral blood. The receptor comes from a man aged 55-75 years with acute or convalescent COVID-19. The chain combines TRBV5-8 with TRBJ2-7, with 7 positions matching TRBD2. The CDR3 region is CASSSGSSGGEQYV. Here the CDR3 DNA reads TGTGCCAGCAGCTCCGGGTCCTCGGGGGGCGAGCAGTACGTC.